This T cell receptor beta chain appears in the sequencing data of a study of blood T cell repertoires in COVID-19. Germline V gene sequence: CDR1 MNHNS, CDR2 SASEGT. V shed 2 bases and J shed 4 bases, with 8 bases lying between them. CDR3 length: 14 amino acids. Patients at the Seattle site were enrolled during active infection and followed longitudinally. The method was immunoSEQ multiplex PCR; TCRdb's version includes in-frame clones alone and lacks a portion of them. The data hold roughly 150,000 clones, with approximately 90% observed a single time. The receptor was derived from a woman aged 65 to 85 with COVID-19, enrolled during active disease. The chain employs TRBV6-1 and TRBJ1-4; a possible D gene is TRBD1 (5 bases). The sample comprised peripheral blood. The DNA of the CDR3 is TGTGCCAGCAGTGAATTAGGGGTTAATGAAAAACTGTTTTTT. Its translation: CASSELGVNEKLFF.